These 7 T cell receptor beta chains were all obtained from the same sample, sequenced in a study of shared clonotypes between healthy human individuals. Method: immunoSEQ multiplex PCR; TCRdb's copy keeps in-frame clones and lacks some. The profile shows fewer than 3 million clones, just under 95% of them singletons. Sequencing was performed on naive CD4+ T cells from PBMCs. Regarding subset: CD45RA+ positively selected. The receptors stem from a man between 18 and 35 years old in good health. Some clones in this sample may be carry-over from other donors' samples.

This clone was detected only once. V and J are TRBV19 and TRBJ2-1; 8 bases fit TRBD1. With V trimmed by 3 bases and J by 5 bases, 6 bases remained unmatched. The germline V gene has CDR1 LNHDA and CDR2 SQIVND (reference sequence). This CDR3 region has 15 residues. CDR3 sequence reads: CASSIRTGTNNEQFF. In DNA form, the CDR3 reads TGTGCCAGTAGTATCCGGACAGGGACCAACAATGAGCAGTTCTTC.

This chain links TRBV5-4 with TRBJ2-1; D unclear. Germline lookup yields CDR1 SGHNT and CDR2 YYREEE (reference sequence). This CDR3 is built from 12 residues. V lost 4 bases and J 8 bases, leaving 10 bases between the germline ends. Written as DNA, the CDR3 is TGTGCCAGCAGCCGCTCACGCGATGAGCAGTTCTTC. Translating gives CASSRSRDEQFF. The whole variable domain, remainder taken from reference TRBV5-4 and TRBJ2-1, is ETGVTQSPTHLIKTRGQQVTLRCSSQSGHNTVSWYQQALGQGPQFIFQYYREEENGRGNFPPRFSGLQFPNYSSELNVNALELDDSALYLCASSRSRDEQFFGPGTRLTVL.

The chain uses TRBV10-3 and TRBJ2-5; 8 nucleotides align to TRBD2. The germline V gene has CDR1 ENHRY and CDR2 SYGVKD. The CDR3 spans 14 residues. V trimming: 6 bases; J trimming: 1 base; junction bases outside the gene matches: 4. CDR3 loop: CAISTGGAQETQYF. CDR3 nucleotides: TGTGCCATCAGCACGGGGGGGGCCCAAGAGACCCAGTACTTC.

The V call is TRBV7-6, the J call TRBJ2-5, with 8 positions matching TRBD1. CDR1 is SGHVS and CDR2 is FNYEAQ in the germline V gene. Losses at the gene ends were 2 bases for V and 5 bases for J; bases not matched to a gene: 7. CDR3 length: 15 amino acids. The CDR3 region is CASSLPQGAGETQYF. CDR3 coding DNA: TGTGCCAGCAGCTTACCTCAGGGGGCTGGGGAGACCCAGTACTTC.

The chain recombines TRBV28 with TRBJ1-5; 9 bases are a match to TRBD1. Germline CDR1 MDHEN, CDR2 SYDVKM. The V segment lost 8 bases and the J segment 1 base; nucleotides outside the gene matches: 6. The CDR3 loop spans 15 amino acids. CDR3 protein: CASRDREGSNQPQHF. CDR3 nucleotides: TGTGCCAGCCGGGACAGGGAGGGCAGCAATCAGCCCCAGCATTTT.

In the case of this clone: Other DNA sequences from this sample encode an identical CDR3 as well. V usage is TRBV29-1 and J usage is TRBJ2-5; no clear D gene. The CDR3 sequence is 12 residues long. CDR1 is SQVTM, CDR2 ANQGSEA, per germline. V dropped 2 bases and J dropped 5 bases, with 9 bases sitting between them. The CDR3, as DNA: TGCAGCGTTGAATCAGGTGCGGAGACCCAGTACTTC. Amino acid sequence: CSVESGAETQYF.

The chain carries TRBV5-1 and TRBJ1-4, with D possibly TRBD1 on 5 matching bases. Germline loops: CDR1 SGHRS, CDR2 YFSETQ. V lost 4 bases and J lost 5, with 24 bases in between. CDR3 length: 18 residues. DNA of the CDR3: TGCGCCAGCAGCAGAGGGGTCCGGGAGGGGACGGAGAATGAAAAACTGTTTTTT. It translates to CASSRGVREGTENEKLFF.